A few counts support the clone carrying this T cell receptor (beta chain). The target antigen is unknown. A second PCR, run for about 7 to 12 cycles, used a sample-barcoded 5' primer plus a J-beta primer mix. MiXCR, run by TCRdb on the 5' RACE reads, gives a single entry per CDR3 protein. Counted here are fewer than 1.5 million distinct CDR3 sequences, roughly 40% occurring once; the ten biggest clones make up 7.9%. The entry originates in a study of blood T cells in healthy people across ages. Findings of the study overall: There were more naive CD4+ cells and higher diversity in long-lived donors than in aged donors.

V lost 0 bases and J 0 bases, leaving 13 bases between the germline ends. Germline loops: CDR1 DFQATT, CDR2 SNEGSKA (reference sequence). CDR3 size: 16 residues. Aged roughly 6 to 95, donors were systemically healthy Caucasians from Russia. This TCR was sampled from a woman aged 18-29 years in good health. The J gene is TRBJ2-3, the V gene TRBV20-1, with D perhaps matching TRBD2 (5 bases). Sequenced sample: blood. CDR3 sequence reads: CSARDRQRPSTDTQYF. CDR3 in DNA: TGCAGTGCTAGAGATCGCCAGCGGCCCAGCACAGATACGCAGTATTTT.